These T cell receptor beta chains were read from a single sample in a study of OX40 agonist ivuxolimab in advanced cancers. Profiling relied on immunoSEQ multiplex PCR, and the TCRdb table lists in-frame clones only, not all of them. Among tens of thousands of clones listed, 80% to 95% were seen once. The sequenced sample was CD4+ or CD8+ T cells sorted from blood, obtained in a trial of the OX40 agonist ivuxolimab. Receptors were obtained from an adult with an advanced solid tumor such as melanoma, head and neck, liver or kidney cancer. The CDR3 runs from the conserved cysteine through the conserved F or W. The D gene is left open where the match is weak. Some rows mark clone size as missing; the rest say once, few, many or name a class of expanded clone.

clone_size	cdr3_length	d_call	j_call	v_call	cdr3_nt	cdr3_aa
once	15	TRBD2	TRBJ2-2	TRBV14	TGTGCCAGCAGCGCCGGACTAGCGTTTGGCGGGGAGCTGTTTTTT	CASSAGLAFGGELFF
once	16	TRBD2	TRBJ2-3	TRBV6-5	TGTGCCAGCAGTTACCGAGGACTAGCGGGAGGGGATACGCAGTATTTT	CASSYRGLAGGDTQYF
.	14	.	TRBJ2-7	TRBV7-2	TGTGCCAGCAGCCCCCCTGTAGAAACCTACGAGCAGTACTTC	CASSPPVETYEQYF
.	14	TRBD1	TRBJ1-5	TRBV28	TGTGCCAGCAGATCGGGACAGGGCAATCAGCCCCAGCATTTT	CASRSGQGNQPQHF
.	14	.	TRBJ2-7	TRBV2	TGTGCCAGCAGCGCTGCGGGACCTCTCAACGAGCAGTACTTC	CASSAAGPLNEQYF
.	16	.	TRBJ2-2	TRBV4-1	TGCGCCAGCAGCCAATCGGGAACAGGGCTCTCCGGGGAGCTGTTTTTT	CASSQSGTGLSGELFF
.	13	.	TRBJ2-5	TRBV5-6	TGTGCCAGCAGCAAGGGGCCAGGTACTATTCAGTACTTC	CASSKGPGTIQYF
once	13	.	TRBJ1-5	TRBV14	TGTGCCAGCAGCCAGGGGAACAATCAGCCCCAGCATTTT	CASSQGNNQPQHF
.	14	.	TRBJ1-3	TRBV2	TGTGCCAGCAGTGACTGGGGGGCTGGAAACACCATATATTTT	CASSDWGAGNTIYF
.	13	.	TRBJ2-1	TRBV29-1	TGCAGCGTTGAATGGAGCGGGCTAGTTGAGCAGTTCTTC	CSVEWSGLVEQFF
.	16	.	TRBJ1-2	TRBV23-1	TGCGCCAGCAGTTCGGGCCGCCACCCAGTCAACTATGGCTACACCTTC	CASSSGRHPVNYGYTF
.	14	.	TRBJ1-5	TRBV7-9	TGTGCCAGCAGCTTGGGGGCGGGCAATCAGCCCCAGCATTTT	CASSLGAGNQPQHF
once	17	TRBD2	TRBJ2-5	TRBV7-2	TGTGCCAGCAGCTTAAATGGCGGAGCGGGAGGCGGGGAGACCCAGTACTTC	CASSLNGGAGGGETQYF
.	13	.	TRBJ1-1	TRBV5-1	TGCGCCAGCGGCACCGGGGGGGTCACTGAAGCTTTCTTT	CASGTGGVTEAFF
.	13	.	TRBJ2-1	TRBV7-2	TGTGCCAGCAGCTTTGGGAGGTTCAGGGAGCAGTTCTTC	CASSFGRFREQFF